This is a list of T cell receptor beta chains from one sample in a study of T cell responses to AZD1222 COVID-19 vaccine. Sequencing used immunoSEQ multiplex PCR; TCRdb keeps in-frame clones, though not all of them. The data hold some 150,000 clones, with 93% observed a single time. The sequences come from peripheral blood, collected on day 0 of AZD1222 vaccination. The receptor source for this set is an adult in good health. The CDR3 runs from the conserved cysteine through the conserved F or W.

CDR3aa,j_gene,v_gene
CASRYRDRPYEQYF,TRBJ2-7,TRBV6-5
CASSVEGDFASDTQYF,TRBJ2-3,TRBV9
CSVQAWGYEQYF,TRBJ2-7,TRBV29-1
CASRLGWAAFF,TRBJ1-1,TRBV5-1
CASTTGGAGTGELFF,TRBJ2-2,TRBV19
CASSFSGTGGQYF,TRBJ2-7,TRBV27
CASSKGLASGRGPVEQYF,TRBJ2-7,TRBV5-1
CSVEKSRANYGYTF,TRBJ1-2,TRBV29-1
CASSQAGQGREEQFF,TRBJ2-1,TRBV4-1
CASSHQTYMGAEAFF,TRBJ1-1,TRBV3-1/TRBV3-2
CASRGDRNYGYTF,TRBJ1-2,TRBV2
CASSGTGMNEQFF,TRBJ2-1,TRBV9
CASSPGFTGELFF,TRBJ2-2,TRBV7-6
CASSEEAGVTDTQYF,TRBJ2-3,TRBV6-4
CASSLYGGRTDTQYF,TRBJ2-3,TRBV5-1
CASSGDDNSPLHF,TRBJ1-6,TRBV5-1
CSVVTTGELFF,TRBJ2-2,TRBV29-1
CASSPDRGGSYEQYF,TRBJ2-7,TRBV2
CASSIREGGYSPLHF,TRBJ1-6,TRBV27
CASSYSRGRTEAFF,TRBJ1-1,TRBV6-5
CASSQWGNQPQHF,TRBJ1-5,TRBV4-1
CASSLGLFGTEAFF,TRBJ1-1,TRBV5-1
CAWSVGGDEQFF,TRBJ2-1,TRBV30
CASLGVTEAFF,TRBJ1-1,TRBV3-1/TRBV3-2
CAIRAGTGAYNEQFF,TRBJ2-1,TRBV10-3
CASSLDLSRGHNEQFF,TRBJ2-1,TRBV11-3
CAWSATGLTEAFF,TRBJ1-1,TRBV30
CASSRGTGPRTDTQYF,TRBJ2-3,TRBV7-9
CASSSSGHYGYTF,TRBJ1-2,TRBV5-4
CASSAGRMNTEAFF,TRBJ1-1,TRBV3-1/TRBV3-2
CSVEGTSGIHEQFF,TRBJ2-1,TRBV29-1
CASSYSGQGSEKLFF,TRBJ1-4,TRBV6-6
CASLSSGGGTSTLYGYTF,TRBJ1-2,TRBV27
CASSSQGVLAEAFF,TRBJ1-1,TRBV27
CASSPQTGRETQYF,TRBJ2-5,TRBV18